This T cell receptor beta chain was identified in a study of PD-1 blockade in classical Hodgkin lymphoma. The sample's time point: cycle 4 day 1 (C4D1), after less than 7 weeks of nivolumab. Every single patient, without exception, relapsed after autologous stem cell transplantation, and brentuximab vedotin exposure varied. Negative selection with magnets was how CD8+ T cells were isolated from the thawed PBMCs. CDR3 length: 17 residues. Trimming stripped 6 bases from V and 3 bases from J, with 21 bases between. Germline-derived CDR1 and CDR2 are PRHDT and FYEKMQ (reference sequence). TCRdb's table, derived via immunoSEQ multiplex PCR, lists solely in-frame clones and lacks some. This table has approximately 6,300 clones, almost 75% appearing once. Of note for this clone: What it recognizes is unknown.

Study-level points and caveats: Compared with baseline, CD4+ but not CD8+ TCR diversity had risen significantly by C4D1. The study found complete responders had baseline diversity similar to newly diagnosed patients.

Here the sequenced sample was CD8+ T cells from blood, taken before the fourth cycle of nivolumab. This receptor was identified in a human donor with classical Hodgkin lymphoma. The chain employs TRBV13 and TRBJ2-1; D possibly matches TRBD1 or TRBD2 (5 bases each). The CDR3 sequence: CASSLPPWGTGYNEQFF. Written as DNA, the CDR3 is TGTGCCAGCAGTTTACCCCCGTGGGGGACGGGCTACAATGAGCAGTTCTTC.